This T cell receptor (beta chain) came from a study of somatic mutations in cytotoxic T cells in rheumatoid arthritis. Whole-study context: There were some V beta antibody-stained T-cell populations flow-sorted at nearly 100% purity, and these included V beta1+ cells sequenced for TCRB. Findings of the study overall: CD8+ T cells showed clonality that did not differ significantly between patients with rheumatoid arthritis and age-matched healthy controls.

This clone was found once. The antigen remains unidentified. Magnetic beads with positive selection isolated CD4+ and CD8+ fractions, whose purity was verified by flow cytometry. Trimming removed 3 bases from V and 7 bases from J, with 16 bases in between. The V gene's germline CDR1 is MRHNA and CDR2 SNTAGT. CDR3 size: 15 residues. Here immunoSEQ multiplex PCR was the method, and the copy in TCRdb shows in-frame clones only, minus some. The sample records 12,000 or so clones, over 65% being singletons. Sequences were obtained from CD8+ T cells sorted from blood. The sequence was obtained from a man aged 60 to 69 in good health. This chain links TRBV6-4 with TRBJ1-5, with D unresolved. The DNA for the CDR3 is TGTGCCAGCAGTGAAGGTCCTGCCGGAGGGCAGCCCCAGCATTTT. Its protein is CASSEGPAGGQPQHF.